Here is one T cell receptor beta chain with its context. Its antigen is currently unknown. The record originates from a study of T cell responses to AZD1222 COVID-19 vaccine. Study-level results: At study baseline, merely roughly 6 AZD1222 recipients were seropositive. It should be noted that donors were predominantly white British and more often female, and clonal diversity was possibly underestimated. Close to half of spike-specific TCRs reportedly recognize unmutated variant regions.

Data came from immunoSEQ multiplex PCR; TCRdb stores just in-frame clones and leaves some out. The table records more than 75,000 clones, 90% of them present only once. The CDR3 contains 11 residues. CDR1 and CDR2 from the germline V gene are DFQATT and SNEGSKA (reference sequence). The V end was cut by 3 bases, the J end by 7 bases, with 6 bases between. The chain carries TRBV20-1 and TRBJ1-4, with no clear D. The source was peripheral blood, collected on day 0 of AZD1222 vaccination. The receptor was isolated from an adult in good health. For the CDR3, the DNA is TGCAGTGCTAGTCGCCCTGAAAAACTGTTTTTT. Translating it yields CSASRPEKLFF.